A selection of T cell receptor beta chains follows, all from one sample in a study of shared clonotypes between healthy human individuals. Sequencing used immunoSEQ multiplex PCR; TCRdb keeps in-frame clones, though not all of them. In the table there are roughly 2,500,000 clones, approximately 94% of which are singletons. Sequencing was carried out using naive CD4+ T cells from PBMCs. These receptors were taken from a man between 18 and 35 years old in good health. Some clones in this sample may be carry-over from other donors' samples. CDR3s include the opening cysteine and the closing phenylalanine or tryptophan. The order of the fields is V gene, D gene, CDR3 length, J gene, clone size, CDR3 protein, CDR3 DNA. A D gene is named only where the DNA matches it firmly. The size entry is marked missing in some rows and otherwise reads once, few, many or a size class.

v_call: TRBV11-2; d_call: NA; cdr3_length: 15; j_call: TRBJ1-5; clone_size: NA; cdr3_aa: CASSLDPGLGQPQHF; cdr3_nt: TGTGCCAGCAGCTTAGACCCAGGACTTGGTCAGCCCCAGCATTTT
v_call: TRBV6-4; d_call: TRBD2; cdr3_length: 15; j_call: TRBJ2-7; clone_size: NA; cdr3_aa: CASRMTSGPSYEQYF; cdr3_nt: TGTGCCAGCCGAATGACTAGCGGGCCCTCCTACGAGCAGTACTTC
v_call: TRBV4-3; d_call: NA; cdr3_length: 13; j_call: TRBJ1-2; clone_size: NA; cdr3_aa: CASSQVVQMGYTF; cdr3_nt: TGCGCCAGCAGCCAAGTTGTCCAAATGGGCTACACCTTC
v_call: TRBV7-6; d_call: NA; cdr3_length: 18; j_call: TRBJ2-2; clone_size: NA; cdr3_aa: CASSLAPAGGTIAGELFF; cdr3_nt: TGTGCCAGCAGCTTAGCGCCTGCAGGGGGGACTATCGCCGGGGAGCTGTTTTTT
v_call: TRBV5-1; d_call: TRBD1; cdr3_length: 15; j_call: TRBJ1-2; clone_size: NA; cdr3_aa: CASSPQGGGNYGYTF; cdr3_nt: TGCGCCAGCAGCCCGCAGGGGGGTGGTAACTATGGCTACACCTTC
v_call: TRBV5-1; d_call: TRBD2; cdr3_length: 15; j_call: TRBJ2-1; clone_size: NA; cdr3_aa: CASNTLAGVGNEQFF; cdr3_nt: TGCGCCAGCAACACACTAGCGGGAGTCGGCAATGAGCAGTTCTTC
v_call: TRBV30; d_call: TRBD2; cdr3_length: 15; j_call: TRBJ2-1; clone_size: NA; cdr3_aa: CAWSKGRTSVNEQFF; cdr3_nt: TGTGCCTGGAGCAAGGGAAGGACTAGCGTCAATGAGCAGTTCTTC
v_call: TRBV30; d_call: NA; cdr3_length: 14; j_call: TRBJ2-5; clone_size: NA; cdr3_aa: CAWSVGSAQETQYF; cdr3_nt: TGTGCCTGGAGTGTAGGGTCGGCACAAGAGACCCAGTACTTC
v_call: TRBV5-6; d_call: NA; cdr3_length: 13; j_call: TRBJ1-5; clone_size: once; cdr3_aa: CASSQGVRQPQHF; cdr3_nt: TGTGCCAGCAGCCAAGGGGTTCGGCAGCCCCAGCATTTT
v_call: TRBV19; d_call: TRBD2; cdr3_length: 15; j_call: TRBJ2-7; clone_size: NA; cdr3_aa: CASSIRASGSYEQYF; cdr3_nt: TGTGCCAGTAGTATAAGGGCTAGCGGGAGCTACGAGCAGTACTTC
v_call: TRBV11-2; d_call: NA; cdr3_length: 15; j_call: TRBJ1-4; clone_size: NA; cdr3_aa: CASSLNYGTGEKLFF; cdr3_nt: TGTGCCAGCAGCTTAAATTATGGGACCGGGGAAAAACTGTTTTTT
v_call: TRBV9; d_call: NA; cdr3_length: 14; j_call: TRBJ1-2; clone_size: NA; cdr3_aa: CASSVGDQGGGYTF; cdr3_nt: TGTGCCAGCAGCGTAGGCGACCAGGGCGGGGGCTACACCTTC
v_call: TRBV30; d_call: NA; cdr3_length: 12; j_call: TRBJ1-3; clone_size: once; cdr3_aa: CAWSPLEGTIYF; cdr3_nt: TGTGCCTGGAGTCCCCTGGAAGGCACCATATATTTT
v_call: TRBV6-5; d_call: TRBD1; cdr3_length: 15; j_call: TRBJ1-2; clone_size: NA; cdr3_aa: CASSYMGTGVYGYTF; cdr3_nt: TGTGCCAGCAGTTACATGGGGACAGGGGTCTATGGCTACACCTTC
v_call: TRBV7-3; d_call: TRBD1; cdr3_length: 15; j_call: TRBJ2-7; clone_size: NA; cdr3_aa: CASSLYGTGTYEQYF; cdr3_nt: TGTGCCAGCAGCTTATACGGGACAGGAACCTACGAGCAGTACTTC
v_call: TRBV7-2; d_call: NA; cdr3_length: 16; j_call: TRBJ2-1; clone_size: NA; cdr3_aa: CASSLDPGANGMEQFF; cdr3_nt: TGTGCCAGCAGCTTAGATCCGGGGGCCAATGGAATGGAGCAGTTCTTC
v_call: TRBV27; d_call: NA; cdr3_length: 16; j_call: TRBJ2-7; clone_size: NA; cdr3_aa: CASSPIGDRATYEQYF; cdr3_nt: TGTGCCAGCAGTCCTATCGGGGACCGGGCCACCTACGAGCAGTACTTC
v_call: TRBV28; d_call: NA; cdr3_length: 12; j_call: TRBJ2-7; clone_size: NA; cdr3_aa: CASSKIPYEQYF; cdr3_nt: TGTGCCAGCAGCAAAATACCCTACGAGCAGTACTTC
v_call: TRBV11-2; d_call: TRBD1; cdr3_length: 15; j_call: TRBJ2-2; clone_size: NA; cdr3_aa: CASSDWDRLTGELFF; cdr3_nt: TGTGCCAGCAGCGACTGGGACAGACTCACCGGGGAGCTGTTTTTT
v_call: TRBV5-1; d_call: NA; cdr3_length: 14; j_call: TRBJ2-1; clone_size: NA; cdr3_aa: CATSIGGRYNEQFF; cdr3_nt: TGCGCCACTTCTATCGGGGGAAGGTACAATGAGCAGTTCTTC
v_call: TRBV5-1; d_call: NA; cdr3_length: 15; j_call: TRBJ2-2; clone_size: NA; cdr3_aa: CASSEGQTNTGELFF; cdr3_nt: TGCGCCAGCAGCGAGGGACAAACGAACACCGGGGAGCTGTTTTTT
v_call: TRBV10-2; d_call: TRBD2; cdr3_length: 16; j_call: TRBJ2-1; clone_size: NA; cdr3_aa: CASIETSGRNYNEQFF; cdr3_nt: TGCGCCAGCATCGAGACTAGCGGGAGAAACTACAATGAGCAGTTCTTC
v_call: TRBV10-3; d_call: NA; cdr3_length: 13; j_call: TRBJ2-1; clone_size: once; cdr3_aa: CAISPHARNEQFF; cdr3_nt: TGTGCCATCAGCCCCCACGCGAGGAATGAGCAGTTCTTC
v_call: TRBV10-2; d_call: NA; cdr3_length: 14; j_call: TRBJ2-1; clone_size: NA; cdr3_aa: CASRDPGLVLGQFF; cdr3_nt: TGCGCCAGCAGGGATCCGGGGCTAGTTTTGGGACAGTTCTTC
v_call: TRBV5-1; d_call: TRBD1; cdr3_length: 16; j_call: TRBJ2-5; clone_size: NA; cdr3_aa: CASSLDRGRLGETQYF; cdr3_nt: TGCGCCAGCAGTCTGGACAGGGGGAGATTAGGAGAGACCCAGTACTTC
v_call: TRBV19; d_call: TRBD1; cdr3_length: 12; j_call: TRBJ1-1; clone_size: once; cdr3_aa: CASTDRAPEAFF; cdr3_nt: TGTGCCAGTACTGACAGGGCGCCTGAAGCTTTCTTT
v_call: TRBV5-1; d_call: TRBD2; cdr3_length: 19; j_call: TRBJ2-1; clone_size: NA; cdr3_aa: CASSLEGLAGGSTYNEQFF; cdr3_nt: TGCGCCAGCAGCTTGGAGGGACTAGCGGGAGGATCTACCTACAATGAGCAGTTCTTC
v_call: TRBV5-8; d_call: NA; cdr3_length: 12; j_call: TRBJ1-5; clone_size: NA; cdr3_aa: CASSFVPGPQHF; cdr3_nt: TGTGCCAGCAGCTTCGTCCCGGGACCCCAGCATTTT
v_call: TRBV7-8; d_call: NA; cdr3_length: 17; j_call: TRBJ2-5; clone_size: NA; cdr3_aa: CASSLAPLYRDGETQYF; cdr3_nt: TGTGCCAGCAGCCTAGCCCCCCTCTACAGGGATGGAGAGACCCAGTACTTC
v_call: TRBV25-1; d_call: NA; cdr3_length: 14; j_call: TRBJ1-5; clone_size: few; cdr3_aa: CASSFPGVNQPQHF; cdr3_nt: TGTGCCAGCAGTTTTCCCGGGGTCAATCAGCCCCAGCATTTT
v_call: TRBV7-9; d_call: NA; cdr3_length: 15; j_call: TRBJ2-3; clone_size: NA; cdr3_aa: CASSFAGEVTDTQYF; cdr3_nt: TGTGCCAGCAGCTTCGCTGGTGAAGTCACAGATACGCAGTATTTT
v_call: TRBV28; d_call: NA; cdr3_length: 12; j_call: TRBJ1-5; clone_size: NA; cdr3_aa: CASSLFSQPQHF; cdr3_nt: TGTGCCAGCAGTTTATTTTCTCAGCCCCAGCATTTT
v_call: TRBV28; d_call: NA; cdr3_length: 14; j_call: TRBJ2-7; clone_size: NA; cdr3_aa: CASSLRLAAYEQYF; cdr3_nt: TGTGCCAGCAGTTTAAGACTTGCGGCATACGAGCAGTACTTC
v_call: TRBV28; d_call: NA; cdr3_length: 13; j_call: TRBJ2-7; clone_size: once; cdr3_aa: CASRMNGAGGKYF; cdr3_nt: TGTGCCAGCAGAATGAACGGCGCGGGTGGGAAGTACTTC
v_call: TRBV18; d_call: NA; cdr3_length: 17; j_call: TRBJ2-2; clone_size: NA; cdr3_aa: CASSPRSPGADTGELFF; cdr3_nt: TGTGCCAGCTCACCAAGGTCCCCAGGGGCGGACACCGGGGAGCTGTTTTTT
v_call: TRBV5-1; d_call: NA; cdr3_length: 14; j_call: TRBJ2-7; clone_size: NA; cdr3_aa: CASRGGLSTYEQYF; cdr3_nt: TGCGCCAGCCGCGGGGGCCTCTCTACCTACGAGCAGTACTTC
v_call: TRBV5-1; d_call: NA; cdr3_length: 15; j_call: TRBJ2-4; clone_size: NA; cdr3_aa: CASSYSGTRENIQYF; cdr3_nt: TGCGCCAGCAGCTATTCTGGGACAAGGGAAAACATTCAGTACTTC
v_call: TRBV5-1; d_call: TRBD1; cdr3_length: 15; j_call: TRBJ1-4; clone_size: NA; cdr3_aa: CASSLGGQGAEKLFF; cdr3_nt: TGCGCCAGCAGCTTGGGTGGACAGGGGGCTGAAAAACTGTTTTTT
v_call: TRBV6-6; d_call: TRBD1; cdr3_length: 14; j_call: TRBJ2-7; clone_size: NA; cdr3_aa: CASKTGTVNYEQYF; cdr3_nt: TGTGCCAGCAAAACCGGGACAGTGAACTACGAGCAGTACTTC
v_call: TRBV7-2; d_call: NA; cdr3_length: 16; j_call: TRBJ1-3; clone_size: NA; cdr3_aa: CASSLVRGSSGNTIYF; cdr3_nt: TGTGCCAGCAGCTTAGTAAGAGGTAGCTCTGGAAACACCATATATTTT
v_call: TRBV28; d_call: NA; cdr3_length: 14; j_call: TRBJ1-4; clone_size: NA; cdr3_aa: CASSHRTTNEKLFF; cdr3_nt: TGTGCCAGCAGCCACAGGACAACTAATGAAAAACTGTTTTTT
v_call: TRBV7-2; d_call: NA; cdr3_length: 17; j_call: TRBJ1-3; clone_size: NA; cdr3_aa: CASSSSPTGRSGNTIYF; cdr3_nt: TGTGCCAGCAGCTCCTCCCCCACGGGACGCTCTGGAAACACCATATATTTT